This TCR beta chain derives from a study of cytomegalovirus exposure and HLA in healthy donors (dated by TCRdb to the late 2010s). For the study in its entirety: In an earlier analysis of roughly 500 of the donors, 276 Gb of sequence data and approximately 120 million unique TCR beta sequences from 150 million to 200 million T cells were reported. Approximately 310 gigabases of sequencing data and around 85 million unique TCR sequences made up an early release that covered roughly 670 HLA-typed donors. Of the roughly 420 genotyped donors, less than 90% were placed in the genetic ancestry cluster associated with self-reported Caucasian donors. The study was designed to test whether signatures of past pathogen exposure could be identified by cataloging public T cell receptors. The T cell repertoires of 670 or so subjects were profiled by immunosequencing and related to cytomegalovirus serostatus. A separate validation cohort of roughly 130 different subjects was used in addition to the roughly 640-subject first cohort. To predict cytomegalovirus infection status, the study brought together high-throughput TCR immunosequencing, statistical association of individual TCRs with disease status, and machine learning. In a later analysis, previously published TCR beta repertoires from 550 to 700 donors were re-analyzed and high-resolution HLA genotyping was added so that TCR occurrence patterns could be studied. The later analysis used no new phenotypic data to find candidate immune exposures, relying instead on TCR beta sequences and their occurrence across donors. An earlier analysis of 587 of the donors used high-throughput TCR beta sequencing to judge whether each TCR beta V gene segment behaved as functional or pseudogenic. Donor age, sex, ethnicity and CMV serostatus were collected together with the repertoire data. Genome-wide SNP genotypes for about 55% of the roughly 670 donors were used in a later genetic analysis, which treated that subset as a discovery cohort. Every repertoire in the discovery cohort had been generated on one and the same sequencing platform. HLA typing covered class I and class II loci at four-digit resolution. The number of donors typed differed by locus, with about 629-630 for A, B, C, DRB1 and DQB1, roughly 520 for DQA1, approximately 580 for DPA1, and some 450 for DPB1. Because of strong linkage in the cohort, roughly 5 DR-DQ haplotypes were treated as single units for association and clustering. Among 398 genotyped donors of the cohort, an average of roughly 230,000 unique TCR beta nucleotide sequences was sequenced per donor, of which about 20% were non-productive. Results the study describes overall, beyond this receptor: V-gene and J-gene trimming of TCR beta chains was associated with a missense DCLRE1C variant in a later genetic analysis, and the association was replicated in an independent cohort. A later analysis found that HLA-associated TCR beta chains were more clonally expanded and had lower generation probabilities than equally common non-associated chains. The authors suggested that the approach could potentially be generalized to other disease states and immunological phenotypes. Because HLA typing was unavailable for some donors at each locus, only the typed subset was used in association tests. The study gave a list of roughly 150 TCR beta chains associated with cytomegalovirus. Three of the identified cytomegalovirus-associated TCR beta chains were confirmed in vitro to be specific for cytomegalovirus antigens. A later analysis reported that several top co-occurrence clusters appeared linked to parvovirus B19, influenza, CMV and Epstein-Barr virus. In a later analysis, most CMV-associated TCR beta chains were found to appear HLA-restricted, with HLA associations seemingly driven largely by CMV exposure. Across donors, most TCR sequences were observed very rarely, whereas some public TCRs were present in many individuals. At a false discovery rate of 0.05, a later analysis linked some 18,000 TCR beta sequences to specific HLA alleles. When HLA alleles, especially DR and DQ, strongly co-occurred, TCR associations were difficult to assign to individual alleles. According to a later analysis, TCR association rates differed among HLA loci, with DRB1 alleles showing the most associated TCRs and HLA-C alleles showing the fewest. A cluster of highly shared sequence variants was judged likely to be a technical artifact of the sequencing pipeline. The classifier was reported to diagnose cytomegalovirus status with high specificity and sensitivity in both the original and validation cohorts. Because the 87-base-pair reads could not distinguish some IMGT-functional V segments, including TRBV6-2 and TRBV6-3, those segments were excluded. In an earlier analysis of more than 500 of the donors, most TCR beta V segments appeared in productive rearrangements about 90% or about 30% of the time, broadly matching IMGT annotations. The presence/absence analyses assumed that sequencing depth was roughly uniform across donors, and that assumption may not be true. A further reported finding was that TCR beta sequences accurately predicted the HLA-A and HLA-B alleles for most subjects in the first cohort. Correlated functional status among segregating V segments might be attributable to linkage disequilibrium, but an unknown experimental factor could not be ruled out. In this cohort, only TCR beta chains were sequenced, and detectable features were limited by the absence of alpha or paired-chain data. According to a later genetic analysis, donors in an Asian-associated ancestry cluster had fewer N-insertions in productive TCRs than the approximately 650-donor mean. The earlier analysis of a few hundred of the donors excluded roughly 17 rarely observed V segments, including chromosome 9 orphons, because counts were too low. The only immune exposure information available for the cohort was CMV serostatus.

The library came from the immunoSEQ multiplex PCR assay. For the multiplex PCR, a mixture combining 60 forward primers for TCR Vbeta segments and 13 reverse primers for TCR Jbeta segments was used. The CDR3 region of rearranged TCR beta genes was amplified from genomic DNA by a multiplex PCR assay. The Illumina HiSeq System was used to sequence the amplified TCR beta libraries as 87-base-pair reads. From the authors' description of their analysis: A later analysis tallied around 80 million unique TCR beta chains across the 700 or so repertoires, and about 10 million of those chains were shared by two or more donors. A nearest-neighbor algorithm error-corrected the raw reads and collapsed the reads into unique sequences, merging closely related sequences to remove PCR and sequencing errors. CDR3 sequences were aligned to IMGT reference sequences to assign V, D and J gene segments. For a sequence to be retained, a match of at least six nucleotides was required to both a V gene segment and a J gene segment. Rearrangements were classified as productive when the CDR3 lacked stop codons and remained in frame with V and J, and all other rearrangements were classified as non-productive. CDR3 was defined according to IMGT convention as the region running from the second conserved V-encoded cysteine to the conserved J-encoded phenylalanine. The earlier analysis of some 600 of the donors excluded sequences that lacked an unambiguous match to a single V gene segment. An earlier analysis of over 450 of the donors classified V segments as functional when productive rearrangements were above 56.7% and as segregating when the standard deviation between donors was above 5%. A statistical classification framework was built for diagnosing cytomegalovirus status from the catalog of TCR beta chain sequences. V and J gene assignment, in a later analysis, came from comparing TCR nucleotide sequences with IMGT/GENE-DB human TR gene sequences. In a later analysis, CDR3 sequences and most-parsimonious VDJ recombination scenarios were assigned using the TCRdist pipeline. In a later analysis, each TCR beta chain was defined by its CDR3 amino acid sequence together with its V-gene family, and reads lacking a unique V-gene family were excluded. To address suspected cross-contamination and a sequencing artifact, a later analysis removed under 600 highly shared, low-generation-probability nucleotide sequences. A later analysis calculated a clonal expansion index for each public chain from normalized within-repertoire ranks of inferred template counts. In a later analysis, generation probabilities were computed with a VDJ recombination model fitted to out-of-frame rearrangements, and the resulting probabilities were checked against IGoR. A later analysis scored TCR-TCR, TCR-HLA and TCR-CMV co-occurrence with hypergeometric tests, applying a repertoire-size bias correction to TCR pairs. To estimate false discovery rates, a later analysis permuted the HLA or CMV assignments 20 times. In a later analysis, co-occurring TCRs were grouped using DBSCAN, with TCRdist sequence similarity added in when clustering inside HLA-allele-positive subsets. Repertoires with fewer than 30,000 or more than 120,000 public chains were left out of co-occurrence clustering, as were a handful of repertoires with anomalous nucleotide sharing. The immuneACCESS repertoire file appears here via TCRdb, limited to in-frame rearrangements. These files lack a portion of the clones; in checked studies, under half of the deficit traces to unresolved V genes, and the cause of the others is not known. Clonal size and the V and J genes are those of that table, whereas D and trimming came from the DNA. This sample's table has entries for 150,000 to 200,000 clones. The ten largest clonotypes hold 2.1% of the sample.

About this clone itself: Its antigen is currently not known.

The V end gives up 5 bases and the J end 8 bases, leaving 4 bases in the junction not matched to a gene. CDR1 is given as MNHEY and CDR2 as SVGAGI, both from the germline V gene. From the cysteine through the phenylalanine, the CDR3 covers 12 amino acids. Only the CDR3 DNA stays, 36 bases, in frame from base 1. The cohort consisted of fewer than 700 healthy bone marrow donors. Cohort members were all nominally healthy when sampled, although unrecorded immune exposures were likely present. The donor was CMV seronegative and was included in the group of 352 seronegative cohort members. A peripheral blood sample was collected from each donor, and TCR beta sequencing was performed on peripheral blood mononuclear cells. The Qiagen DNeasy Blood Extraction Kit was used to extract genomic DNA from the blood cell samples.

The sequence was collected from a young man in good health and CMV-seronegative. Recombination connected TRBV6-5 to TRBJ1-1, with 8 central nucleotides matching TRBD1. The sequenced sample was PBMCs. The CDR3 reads CASSRTGMEAFF. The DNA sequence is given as TGTGCCAGCAGTCGGACAGGGATGGAAGCTTTCTTT.